This T cell receptor beta chain was observed in a study of patients and donors after allogeneic stem cell transplantation. The CDR3 spans 16 residues. Looked up from germline, CDR1 is SNHLY and CDR2 is FYNNEI. Trimming left V 2 bases short and J 2 bases short, with 10 bases between. TCRdb redid the calling of the RT-PCR reads with MiXCR, one entry per CDR3 protein. The repertoire holds fewer than 250,000 distinct CDR3 sequences, 13% to 15% seen once, with roughly 12% in the top ten. The clonotype was recovered from a human donor who was either an allogeneic HSCT recipient or a stem cell or donor lymphocyte infusion donor (not recorded which). It is not recorded whose cells these are; they may come from a transplant donor. The sequenced sample consisted of blood, either unsorted or a sorted T cell fraction (not recorded which). This chain links TRBV2 with TRBJ2-6; D not certain. Here the CDR3 reads CASSEPGLAGANVLTF. Here the CDR3 DNA reads TGTGCCAGCAGTGAACCGGGTCTGGCTGGGGCCAACGTCCTGACTTTC.